This T cell receptor (beta chain) was identified in a study of shared clonotypes between healthy human individuals. Sequencing was performed with immunoSEQ multiplex PCR; in TCRdb, only in-frame clones are kept and a portion is missing. Of about 1 million clones listed, roughly 75% are singletons. Trimming left V 6 bases short and J 1 base short, with 19 bases between. CDR1 and CDR2 from the germline V gene are SGHRS and YFSETQ. The length of the CDR3 is 16 residues. V usage is TRBV5-1 and J usage is TRBJ1-1, with D perhaps matching TRBD1 (6 bases). The source of this sequence is a man aged 18 to 29 in good health. The sample was memory CD4+ T cells sorted from blood. The subset is: CD45RA-negative fraction. CDR3 sequence reads: CASTLGAARGNTEAFF. CDR3 nucleotide sequence: TGCGCCAGCACTCTGGGGGCAGCGCGGGGGAACACTGAAGCTTTCTTT.